These 27 T cell receptor beta chains were sequenced from one sample in a study of T cell clonotyping in hematopoietic cell transplantation. Clones were read by immunoSEQ multiplex PCR, and TCRdb kept only the in-frame ones, dropping some. Among about 11,000 clones listed, 46% were seen once. Here the sequenced sample was PBMCs, taken 30 days after allogeneic stem cell transplant. Every receptor here comes from a male patient between 50 and 60 years old who had an allogeneic stem cell transplant from an unrelated donor, so the T cells may come from the graft donor. Some clones in this sample may be carry-over from other donors' samples.

The rearrangement links TRBV7-3 to TRBJ2-2; TRBD1 matches 8 bases. Trimming at V came to 4 bases and at J to 6 bases, leaving 13 bases not matched to a gene. The V gene's germline CDR1 is SGHTA and CDR2 FQGTGA. The CDR3 is made up of 17 amino acids. CDR3 DNA: TGTGCCAGCAGCTATACTTCGGACAGGGCTATCGCCGGGGAGCTGTTTTTT. Translated: CASSYTSDRAIAGELFF.

V and J are TRBV6-5 and TRBJ2-7; D is unresolved. This CDR3 contains 16 residues. Germline values: CDR1 MNHEY, CDR2 SVGAGI. V dropped 0 bases and J dropped 5 bases, with 17 bases sitting between them. CDR3 nucleotides: TGTGCCAGCAGTTACTCCTGGACCCATTTCCCCCACGAGCAGTACTTC. Translated, it gives CASSYSWTHFPHEQYF.

This clone was counted a few times. The genes are TRBV5-6 and TRBJ2-1, with TRBD2 matching 8 bases. In germline, CDR1 is SGHDT, CDR2 YYEEEE. The V segment lost 5 bases and the J segment 5 bases; nucleotides outside the gene matches: 9. The CDR3 has 15 amino acids. The CDR3 sequence is CASRFGSGADNEQFF. The CDR3 DNA sequence: TGTGCCAGCAGATTTGGTAGCGGGGCCGACAATGAGCAGTTCTTC.

The CDR3 region is CASSPGEGPYEQYF. In DNA form, the CDR3 reads TGTGCCAGCAGTCCCGGGGAGGGCCCCTACGAGCAGTACTTC. This rearrangement joins TRBV25-1 to TRBJ2-7; 7 positions match TRBD2. The CDR3 has 14 residues. Germline-derived CDR1 and CDR2 are MGHDK and SYGVNS. Trimming removed 5 bases from V and 2 bases from J; junction bases left unmatched: 6.

V usage is TRBV30 and J usage is TRBJ2-7; no reliable D call. Between the trimmed V and J ends, which lost 1 base and 3 bases, there was a span of 7 bases. The CDR3 has 12 residues. Per the germline V gene, CDR1 is GTSNPN and CDR2 is SVGIG (reference sequence). The CDR3 nucleotides read TGTGCCTGGAGTGGAGAGAACTACGAGCAGTACTTC. Encoded protein: CAWSGENYEQYF. The whole variable domain, filled in from reference TRBV30 and TRBJ2-7, reads SQTIHQWPATLVQPVGSPLSLECTVEGTSNPNLYWYRQAAGRGLQLLFYSVGIGQISSEVPQNLSASRPQDRQFILSSKKLLLSDSGFYLCAWSGENYEQYFGPGTRLTVT.

The genes are TRBV5-6 and TRBJ1-2, with 7 bases fitting TRBD1. With 3 bases clipped from V and 4 bases from J, the junction kept 9 bases outside the gene matches. Germline assignment: CDR1 SGHDT and CDR2 YYEEEE. The length of the CDR3 is 15 residues. CDR3 DNA: TGTGCCAGCAGCTCCAACCGACAGGGCGTCTATGGCTACACCTTC. It yields the protein CASSSNRQGVYGYTF.

This chain connects TRBV6-5 to TRBJ2-5; weak D call: TRBD2 (5 bases). V was clipped by 6 bases and J by 5 bases, with 10 bases between them. Germline values: CDR1 MNHEY, CDR2 SVGAGI. This CDR3 contains 12 residues. The chain's CDR3 is CASSTSEETQYF. Here the CDR3 DNA reads TGTGCCAGCAGCACTAGTGAGGAGACCCAGTACTTC.

This clone was seen a few times. V is TRBV2 and J is TRBJ1-5, with a weak D call TRBD1 (6 bases). V lost 4 bases and J 5 bases, leaving 12 bases between the germline ends. CDR1 and CDR2 from the germline V gene are SNHLY and FYNNEI. This CDR3 is built from 14 residues. Here the CDR3 reads CASSVWTVDQPQHF. The CDR3 DNA is TGTGCCAGCAGTGTTTGGACAGTAGATCAGCCCCAGCATTTT.

In its sample, this clone was seen a few times. The CDR3 DNA reads TGCGCCAGCAGACAGGGGGGGGATGAAAAACTGTTTTTT. Encoded protein: CASRQGGDEKLFF. The chain uses TRBV5-1 and TRBJ1-4, with TRBD1 matching 8 bases. Trimming cost V 5 bases and J 6 bases; bases outside gene matches: 3. From germline, CDR1 is SGHRS and CDR2 YFSETQ. This CDR3 spans 13 amino acids.

The chain recombines TRBV30 with TRBJ2-7; 7 bases are shared with TRBD1. In germline, CDR1 is GTSNPN, CDR2 SVGIG (reference sequence). Unmatched junction bases numbered 5, after V lost 3 bases and J lost 0 bases. The CDR3 is 14 residues long. The DNA for the CDR3 is TGTGCCTGGAGGGGGCAGGGGGTCTCCTACGAGCAGTACTTC. Translating it yields CAWRGQGVSYEQYF.

The CDR3 DNA is TGTGCCAGTAGCCCCCTAGATGAATATAGCAATCAGCCCCAGCATTTT. It codes for CASSPLDEYSNQPQHF. The chain couples TRBV19 to TRBJ1-5; no clear D. Trimming removed 6 bases from V and 0 bases from J, with 15 bases in between. CDR3 length: 16 residues. Per germline, CDR1 LNHDA and CDR2 SQIVND (reference sequence).

The V call is TRBV25-1, the J call TRBJ1-4; D remains ambiguous. The V and J ends lost 3 bases and 5 bases respectively, with 10 bases between them. This CDR3 comprises 14 residues. CDR1 and CDR2 (germline): MGHDK, SYGVNS. CDR3 DNA sequence: TGTGCCAGCAGTGATTCCTGGAGAAATGAAAAACTGTTTTTT. It translates to CASSDSWRNEKLFF.

V and J are TRBV30 and TRBJ1-2; 7 bases line up with TRBD1. The CDR3 runs 13 residues. Losses at the gene ends were 3 bases for V and 4 bases for J; bases not matched to a gene: 5. The germline CDR1 and CDR2 sequences are GTSNPN and SVGIG (reference sequence). CDR3 nucleotide sequence: TGTGCCTGGAGGTGGTCAGGGGGCTATGGCTACACCTTC. Its protein product is CAWRWSGGYGYTF.

The V and J genes are TRBV4-2 and TRBJ1-2; D is uncertain. Looked up from germline, CDR1 is LGHNA and CDR2 is YNFKEQ. The CDR3 covers 15 residues. The germline V and J ends were trimmed by 0 bases and 3 bases, with 11 bases remaining between them. The CDR3 is CASSQDYPAHYGYTF. The CDR3 DNA reads as TGTGCCAGCAGCCAAGATTACCCGGCTCACTATGGCTACACCTTC.

This chain links TRBV27 with TRBJ2-7, with 10 bases identical to TRBD2. The V gene's germline CDR1 is MNHEY and CDR2 SMNVEV (reference sequence). The CDR3 sequence is 15 residues long. The ends lost 0 bases at V and 2 bases at J; junction bases unmatched: 1. CDR3 nucleotide sequence: TGTGCCAGCAGTTTATCACTAGCGGGGACCTACGAGCAGTACTTC. It is translated as CASSLSLAGTYEQYF.

There are a few counts of this clone. This chain joins TRBV30 and TRBJ1-2; weak D call: TRBD1 (5 bases). CDR3 size: 13 residues. Deletions cut 6 bases from V and 7 bases from J, with 18 bases between. Looked up from germline, CDR1 is GTSNPN and CDR2 is SVGIG (reference sequence). Here the CDR3 DNA reads TGTGCCTGCCCAAGGAGGGGTTTTCGTGGCTACACCTTC. Its protein is CACPRRGFRGYTF.

The chain couples TRBV5-6 to TRBJ2-1, with D possibly matching TRBD2 (5 bases). V lost 2 bases, J lost 7 bases, and 19 bases lay in between. The CDR3 covers 16 residues. Per germline, CDR1 SGHDT and CDR2 YYEEEE. The CDR3 sequence: CASSLVGSGLANEQFF. The CDR3 DNA reads TGTGCCAGCAGCTTAGTGGGGAGCGGTCTTGCGAATGAGCAGTTCTTC.

CDR3 loop: CASSWGLAGVNRQYF. CDR3 DNA sequence: TGTGCCAGCAGTTGGGGACTAGCGGGAGTGAATCGGCAGTACTTC. V gene TRBV28 combines with J gene TRBJ2-7, with TRBD2 identical over 14 bases. The V segment lost 4 bases and the J segment 9 bases; nucleotides outside the gene matches: 8. This CDR3 is built from 15 residues. Germline V gene sequence: CDR1 MDHEN, CDR2 SYDVKM.

This clone turned up a few times. This rearrangement joins TRBV5-4 to TRBJ2-5; 10 nucleotides line up with TRBD1. The assigned J gene may be wrong: the sequence end matches TRBJ2-7 better. The CDR3 has 18 amino acids. Germline values: CDR1 SGHNT, CDR2 YYREEE (reference sequence). This CDR3 is CASSSRGQGRAWPYEQYF. CDR3 DNA sequence: TGTGCCAGCAGCTCAAGGGGACAGGGGAGAGCTTGGCCCTACGAGCAGTACTTC.

This chain links TRBV5-6 with TRBJ2-1, with 7 nucleotides matching TRBD2. The CDR3 has 16 residues. V shed 0 bases and J 2 bases; nucleotides not matched to a gene: 5. Per germline, CDR1 SGHDT and CDR2 YYEEEE. CDR3 in amino acids: CASSLAREEPYNEQFF. CDR3 in DNA: TGTGCCAGCAGCTTGGCTCGGGAGGAGCCCTACAATGAGCAGTTCTTC.

The genes are TRBV11-2 and TRBJ1-5; D is possibly TRBD1 (6 bases). The ends were cut back, 0 bases at V and 7 bases at J, with 22 bases in the middle. The CDR3 loop spans 18 amino acids. CDR1 is SGHAT, CDR2 FQNNGV, per germline. Here the CDR3 reads CASSLEGIEGQFGQPQHF. The CDR3 DNA reads as TGTGCCAGCAGCTTAGAAGGGATTGAAGGACAGTTCGGACAGCCCCAGCATTTT.

This clone appeared a single time. CDR3 region: CASSYWGGTEAFF. The CDR3 bases are TGTGCCAGCAGTTACTGGGGGGGCACTGAAGCTTTCTTT. J is TRBJ1-1 and V is TRBV6-5, with TRBD1 as a possible D gene (5 bases). The CDR3 is 13 residues long. Germline assignment: CDR1 MNHEY and CDR2 SVGAGI. The V and J ends lost 1 base and 4 bases respectively, with 7 bases between them.

V gene TRBV7-2 combines with J gene TRBJ2-7; TRBD1 might be the D (5 bases). Per germline, CDR1 SGHTA and CDR2 FQGNSA. The V and J ends lost 4 bases and 4 bases respectively, with 14 bases between them. CDR3 length: 14 residues. In nucleotides, the CDR3 is TGTGCCAGCAGCTCGGAATTCAGGGCTTACGAGCAGTACTTC. It translates to CASSSEFRAYEQYF.

The chain has TRBV7-2 and TRBJ2-5; D gene ambiguous. CDR3 length equals 16 residues. V was clipped by 5 bases and J by 2 bases, with 18 bases between them. CDR1 is SGHTA and CDR2 is FQGNSA in the germline V gene. CDR3 DNA sequence: TGTGCCAGCAGCCACCAATTGACTCCCCCACAAGAGACCCAGTACTTC. It codes for CASSHQLTPPQETQYF.

This clone was seen only a few times. The chain combines TRBV19 with TRBJ1-1, with D possibly matching TRBD1 (6 bases). CDR1 is LNHDA, CDR2 SQIVND, per germline (reference sequence). Trimming took off 8 bases at V and 1 base at J, with 11 bases between the two ends. CDR3 length: 13 amino acids. The CDR3 is CASDDRRNTEAFF. The CDR3 DNA reads as TGTGCCAGTGACGACAGGAGGAACACTGAAGCTTTCTTT.

The chain is built from TRBV28 and TRBJ1-1; 7 bases align to TRBD1. V lost 7 bases and J lost 4; bases outside the gene matches: 6. Germline lookup yields CDR1 MDHEN and CDR2 SYDVKM. This CDR3 is 13 amino acids long. The chain's CDR3 is CASNLDRATEAFF. The CDR3 nucleotides are TGTGCCAGCAACTTAGACAGGGCCACTGAAGCTTTCTTT.

The V call is TRBV5-1, the J call TRBJ1-1; possibly TRBD1 for D (5 bases). The CDR3 covers 14 residues. In germline, CDR1 is SGHRS, CDR2 YFSETQ. Trimming took off 9 bases at V and 4 bases at J, with 19 bases between the two ends. In DNA form, the CDR3 reads TGCGCCACCTCGGCCCGGGGTGGGGGCACTGAAGCTTTCTTT. It codes for CATSARGGGTEAFF. Together with reference TRBV5-1 and TRBJ1-1, the CDR3 gives the full variable domain: KAGVTQTPRYLIKTRGQQVTLSCSPISGHRSVSWYQQTPGQGLQFLFEYFSETQRNKGNFPGRFSGRQFSNSRSEMNVSTLELGDSALYLCATSARGGGTEAFFGQGTRLTVV.